This entry concerns a single TCR beta chain. What it binds is unknown. The CDR3 has 17 residues. V lost 3 bases and J 2 bases, leaving 20 bases between the germline ends. The germline gives CDR1 SGHTA, CDR2 FQGNSA. This was the immunoSEQ v3.0 assay at survey level. Profiling relied on immunoSEQ multiplex PCR, and the TCRdb table lists in-frame clones only, not all of them. The sample shows some 17,000 clones, approximately 80% of them seen only once. These data originate in a study of long-term antiretroviral therapy in people with HIV. Study results and caveats: Post-treatment diversity went higher with ART but stayed below transplant donor controls. Across all time points, the repertoire was dominated by clones that expanded before ART.

Ahead of DNA extraction, samples held about 1-10 million cryopreserved PBMC each. The sample in question was unsorted PBMCs, obtained 0.3 years before starting antiretroviral therapy. The TCR was taken from a man aged 45-65 years with HIV. V gene TRBV7-2 combines with J gene TRBJ2-7, with D tentatively TRBD1 (6 bases). CDR3 nucleotides: TGTGCCAGCAGCTTCGGACAGTCGGAGATTCTAACCTACGAGCAGTACTTC. It is translated as CASSFGQSEILTYEQYF.